These T cell receptor beta chains were read from a single sample in a study of CD8 T cells in Susac syndrome. TCRdb independently ran MiXCR on the immunoSEQ multiplex PCR reads; one entry per CDR3 protein. Of more than 100,000 distinct CDR3 sequences listed, roughly 80% were seen once; the top ten hold around 0.51%. Sequencing was carried out using CD8+ T cells from PBMCs. These receptors were taken from a human donor with multiple sclerosis. CDR3s include the opening cysteine and the closing phenylalanine or tryptophan. Fields, in order: V gene, J gene, clone size, D gene, CDR3 protein, CDR3 DNA. D genes are given only for firm matches. The size of a clone is reported for some rows only, either as once, few or many, or as a class for expanded clones.

V gene: TRBV2; J gene: TRBJ1-5; clone size: .; D gene: .; CDR3 protein: CASLGDLSNQPQHF; CDR3 DNA: TGTGCCAGCTTGGGTGATTTGAGCAATCAGCCCCAGCATTTT
V gene: TRBV12-3/TRBV12-4; J gene: TRBJ1-1; clone size: once; D gene: .; CDR3 protein: CASTQSGPGAFF; CDR3 DNA: TGTGCCAGCACCCAATCCGGCCCCGGGGCTTTCTTT
V gene: TRBV5-8; J gene: TRBJ2-1; clone size: many; D gene: .; CDR3 protein: CASNPTGTYNEQFF; CDR3 DNA: TGTGCCAGCAACCCGACAGGCACCTACAATGAGCAGTTCTTC
V gene: TRBV24-1; J gene: TRBJ2-1; clone size: .; D gene: .; CDR3 protein: CATSDFNQGRPGREQFF; CDR3 DNA: TGTGCCACCAGTGATTTCAATCAGGGGAGGCCAGGACGGGAGCAGTTCTTC
V gene: TRBV13; J gene: TRBJ2-3; clone size: .; D gene: .; CDR3 protein: CASAFRGASTDTQYF; CDR3 DNA: TGTGCCAGCGCCTTTAGGGGGGCCAGCACAGATACGCAGTATTTT
V gene: TRBV7-9; J gene: TRBJ2-2; clone size: .; D gene: TRBD1; CDR3 protein: CASSPGGGAGELFF; CDR3 DNA: TGTGCCAGCAGTCCAGGGGGTGGCGCCGGGGAGCTGTTTTTT
V gene: TRBV7-2; J gene: TRBJ2-1; clone size: .; D gene: TRBD2; CDR3 protein: CASRTDGGDEQFF; CDR3 DNA: TGTGCCAGCAGGACTGATGGGGGGGATGAGCAGTTCTTC
V gene: TRBV2; J gene: TRBJ2-1; clone size: .; D gene: .; CDR3 protein: CASTRADEQFF; CDR3 DNA: TGTGCCAGCACTCGGGCCGATGAGCAGTTCTTC
V gene: TRBV12-5; J gene: TRBJ2-5; clone size: .; D gene: .; CDR3 protein: CASGPAGDETQYF; CDR3 DNA: TGTGCTAGTGGTCCTGCAGGGGACGAGACCCAGTACTTC
V gene: TRBV27; J gene: TRBJ1-5; clone size: few; D gene: .; CDR3 protein: CASSFSLGVQPQHF; CDR3 DNA: TGTGCCAGCAGTTTTTCCCTAGGCGTTCAGCCCCAGCATTTT
V gene: TRBV27; J gene: TRBJ2-1; clone size: once; D gene: .; CDR3 protein: CVTGDNEQFF; CDR3 DNA: TGTGTCACCGGGGACAATGAGCAGTTCTTC
V gene: TRBV27; J gene: TRBJ2-1; clone size: .; D gene: .; CDR3 protein: CASSPAADPNEQFF; CDR3 DNA: TGTGCCAGCAGTCCCGCGGCAGACCCCAATGAGCAGTTCTTC
V gene: TRBV6-2/TRBV6-3; J gene: TRBJ2-1; clone size: .; D gene: TRBD2; CDR3 protein: CASSYPSGAGGFNEQFF; CDR3 DNA: TGTGCCAGCAGTTACCCTAGCGGAGCGGGAGGGTTCAATGAGCAGTTCTTC
V gene: TRBV29-1; J gene: TRBJ2-7; clone size: .; D gene: .; CDR3 protein: CSVGGRPYEQYF; CDR3 DNA: TGCAGCGTTGGGGGCAGACCTTACGAGCAGTACTTC
V gene: TRBV6-2/TRBV6-3; J gene: TRBJ1-2; clone size: .; D gene: .; CDR3 protein: CASTAGRYGYTF; CDR3 DNA: TGTGCCAGCACCGCAGGGAGATATGGCTACACCTTC
V gene: TRBV4-1; J gene: TRBJ1-1; clone size: .; D gene: .; CDR3 protein: CASSPGWFGSLLAFF; CDR3 DNA: TGCGCCAGCAGCCCTGGATGGTTTGGGAGCCTGTTAGCTTTCTTT
V gene: TRBV25-1; J gene: TRBJ2-1; clone size: once; D gene: TRBD1; CDR3 protein: CASSEFQGAQNEQFF; CDR3 DNA: TGTGCCAGCAGTGAATTTCAGGGGGCCCAAAATGAGCAGTTCTTC
V gene: TRBV7-8; J gene: TRBJ2-5; clone size: .; D gene: TRBD2; CDR3 protein: CASSKGLAGAEETQYF; CDR3 DNA: TGTGCCAGCAGCAAGGGACTAGCGGGAGCTGAGGAGACCCAGTACTTC
V gene: TRBV6-2/TRBV6-3; J gene: TRBJ1-5; clone size: .; D gene: .; CDR3 protein: CASSYSGQNNQPQHF; CDR3 DNA: TGTGCCAGCAGTTACTCGGGGCAGAATAATCAGCCCCAGCATTTT
V gene: TRBV28; J gene: TRBJ2-7; clone size: .; D gene: TRBD1; CDR3 protein: CASSWTGTGDYEQYF; CDR3 DNA: TGTGCCAGCAGTTGGACCGGGACAGGGGATTACGAGCAGTACTTC
V gene: TRBV4-1; J gene: TRBJ2-1; clone size: .; D gene: .; CDR3 protein: CASSQLGVSSYNEQFF; CDR3 DNA: TGCGCCAGCAGCCAACTAGGGGTGAGCTCCTACAATGAGCAGTTCTTC
V gene: TRBV28; J gene: TRBJ2-3; clone size: .; D gene: .; CDR3 protein: CASSLGEYTDTQYF; CDR3 DNA: TGTGCCAGCAGTTTGGGGGAGTACACAGATACGCAGTATTTT
V gene: TRBV5-1; J gene: TRBJ2-3; clone size: once; D gene: .; CDR3 protein: CASSSKDSQAFEYF; CDR3 DNA: TGCGCCAGCAGCTCAAAGGACAGCCAGGCGTTTGAGTATTTT
V gene: TRBV25-1; J gene: TRBJ2-5; clone size: .; D gene: .; CDR3 protein: CASSPQAGFFRETQYF; CDR3 DNA: TGTGCCAGCAGTCCTCAGGCAGGGTTTTTTCGGGAGACCCAGTACTTC
V gene: TRBV6-1; J gene: TRBJ1-5; clone size: .; D gene: TRBD1; CDR3 protein: CASSTGGLHQPQHF; CDR3 DNA: TGTGCCAGCAGTACAGGGGGACTGCATCAGCCCCAGCATTTT
V gene: TRBV19; J gene: TRBJ2-1; clone size: once; D gene: TRBD1; CDR3 protein: CASSIGSGGEQFF; CDR3 DNA: TGTGCCAGTAGTATCGGCTCAGGGGGTGAGCAGTTCTTC
V gene: TRBV2; J gene: TRBJ1-3; clone size: .; D gene: .; CDR3 protein: CASTSIQDSGNTIYF; CDR3 DNA: TGTGCCAGCACCAGCATCCAGGACTCTGGAAACACCATATATTTT
V gene: TRBV24-1; J gene: TRBJ2-2; clone size: once; D gene: TRBD2; CDR3 protein: CATSDPGTSGGELFF; CDR3 DNA: TGTGCCACCAGTGACCCCGGGACTAGTGGCGGGGAGCTGTTTTTT
V gene: TRBV30; J gene: TRBJ2-1; clone size: .; D gene: .; CDR3 protein: CAWGSAYNEQFF; CDR3 DNA: TGTGCCTGGGGTTCTGCCTACAATGAGCAGTTCTTC
V gene: TRBV7-8; J gene: TRBJ1-4; clone size: .; D gene: TRBD1; CDR3 protein: CASSLSPHTGGYEKLFF; CDR3 DNA: TGTGCCAGCAGCTTATCCCCTCATACAGGGGGCTATGAAAAACTGTTTTTT
V gene: TRBV15; J gene: TRBJ2-5; clone size: once; D gene: TRBD1; CDR3 protein: CATSSLRQGQGETQYF; CDR3 DNA: TGTGCCACCAGCAGCCTTAGACAGGGGCAGGGGGAGACCCAGTACTTC
V gene: TRBV7-8; J gene: TRBJ1-4; clone size: .; D gene: .; CDR3 protein: CASSPRLSKEGEKLFF; CDR3 DNA: TGTGCCAGCAGCCCCCGTCTCAGCAAAGAGGGTGAAAAACTGTTTTTT
V gene: TRBV7-9; J gene: TRBJ1-1; clone size: .; D gene: .; CDR3 protein: CASAPEGTEAFF; CDR3 DNA: TGTGCCAGCGCACCGGAGGGGACTGAAGCTTTCTTT
V gene: TRBV13; J gene: TRBJ2-5; clone size: .; D gene: .; CDR3 protein: CASGGEGQETQYF; CDR3 DNA: TGTGCCAGCGGAGGGGAAGGACAAGAGACCCAGTACTTC
V gene: TRBV27; J gene: TRBJ2-2; clone size: .; D gene: TRBD2; CDR3 protein: CASSLTGTSGGTTYTGELFF; CDR3 DNA: TGTGCCAGCAGTCTTACTGGGACTAGCGGGGGAACGACGTACACCGGGGAGCTGTTTTTT
V gene: TRBV19; J gene: TRBJ2-7; clone size: .; D gene: .; CDR3 protein: CASSWDSRTEQYF; CDR3 DNA: TGTGCCAGTAGCTGGGACTCGAGGACCGAGCAGTACTTC
V gene: TRBV5-4; J gene: TRBJ1-1; clone size: few; D gene: .; CDR3 protein: CASSSGTQPEAFF; CDR3 DNA: TGTGCCAGCAGCTCGGGAACTCAACCCGAAGCTTTCTTT
V gene: TRBV5-8; J gene: TRBJ1-5; clone size: .; D gene: .; CDR3 protein: CASSLAWAVYQPQHF; CDR3 DNA: TGTGCCAGCAGCTTGGCCTGGGCAGTCTATCAGCCCCAGCATTTT
V gene: TRBV7-9; J gene: TRBJ1-1; clone size: .; D gene: .; CDR3 protein: CASSLAGRGKNTEAFF; CDR3 DNA: TGTGCCAGCAGCTTAGCGGGCAGGGGAAAGAACACTGAAGCTTTCTTT
V gene: TRBV2; J gene: TRBJ2-7; clone size: .; D gene: .; CDR3 protein: CASSEAAGDGYEQYF; CDR3 DNA: TGTGCCAGCAGTGAAGCGGCAGGGGACGGATACGAGCAGTACTTC
V gene: TRBV27; J gene: TRBJ1-2; clone size: .; D gene: .; CDR3 protein: CASSLSGTLNGYTF; CDR3 DNA: TGTGCCAGCAGTTTATCAGGGACCCTCAATGGCTACACCTTC
V gene: TRBV19; J gene: TRBJ2-1; clone size: .; D gene: TRBD2; CDR3 protein: CASSPSGGGAGEQFF; CDR3 DNA: TGTGCCAGTAGTCCCTCCGGCGGGGGGGCCGGTGAGCAGTTCTTC
V gene: TRBV19; J gene: TRBJ1-1; clone size: .; D gene: TRBD1; CDR3 protein: CASSIGQGFTEAFF; CDR3 DNA: TGTGCCAGTAGTATCGGACAGGGATTCACTGAAGCTTTCTTT
V gene: TRBV20-1; J gene: TRBJ2-4; clone size: .; D gene: .; CDR3 protein: CSARDQGAKNIQYF; CDR3 DNA: TGCAGTGCTAGGGATCAGGGGGCCAAAAACATTCAGTACTTC
V gene: TRBV10-2; J gene: TRBJ2-7; clone size: .; D gene: TRBD1; CDR3 protein: CASGWDSTYEQYF; CDR3 DNA: TGCGCCAGCGGATGGGACAGCACCTACGAGCAGTACTTC
V gene: TRBV28; J gene: TRBJ2-5; clone size: .; D gene: TRBD1; CDR3 protein: CASSSPQGADGTQYF; CDR3 DNA: TGTGCCAGCAGTTCCCCCCAGGGGGCTGATGGGACCCAGTACTTC
V gene: TRBV25-1; J gene: TRBJ1-1; clone size: .; D gene: .; CDR3 protein: CASREGGSEAFF; CDR3 DNA: TGTGCCAGCCGAGAGGGCGGGTCTGAAGCTTTCTTT
V gene: TRBV6-5; J gene: TRBJ1-1; clone size: .; D gene: .; CDR3 protein: CASSHGMLTEAFF; CDR3 DNA: TGTGCCAGCAGCCACGGGATGCTGACTGAAGCTTTCTTT
V gene: TRBV7-9; J gene: TRBJ2-4; clone size: few; D gene: .; CDR3 protein: CASSLIREFQYF; CDR3 DNA: TGTGCCAGCAGCTTAATTCGGGAGTTTCAGTACTTC
V gene: TRBV2; J gene: TRBJ1-3; clone size: .; D gene: .; CDR3 protein: CASSGGGSAENTIYF; CDR3 DNA: TGTGCCAGCAGCGGAGGGGGTTCAGCTGAAAACACCATATATTTT
V gene: TRBV12-3/TRBV12-4; J gene: TRBJ1-6; clone size: .; D gene: TRBD1; CDR3 protein: CASRGTGINSPLHF; CDR3 DNA: TGTGCCAGCAGGGGGACAGGGATTAATTCACCCCTCCACTTT
V gene: TRBV5-4; J gene: TRBJ2-3; clone size: .; D gene: .; CDR3 protein: CASSLVSTPDTQYF; CDR3 DNA: TGTGCCAGCAGCTTGGTCTCTACCCCAGATACGCAGTATTTT